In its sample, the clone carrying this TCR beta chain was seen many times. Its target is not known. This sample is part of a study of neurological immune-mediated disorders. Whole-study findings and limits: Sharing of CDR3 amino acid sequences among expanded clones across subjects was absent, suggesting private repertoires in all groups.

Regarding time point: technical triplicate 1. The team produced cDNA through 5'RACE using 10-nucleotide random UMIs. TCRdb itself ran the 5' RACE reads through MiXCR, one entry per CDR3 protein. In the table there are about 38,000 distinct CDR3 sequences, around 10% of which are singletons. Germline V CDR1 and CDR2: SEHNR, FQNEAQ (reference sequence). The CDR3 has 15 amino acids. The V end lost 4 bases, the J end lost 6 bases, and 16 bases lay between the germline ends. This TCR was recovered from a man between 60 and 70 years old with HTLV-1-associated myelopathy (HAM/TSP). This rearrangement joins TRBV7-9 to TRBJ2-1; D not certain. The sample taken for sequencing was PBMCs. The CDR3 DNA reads TGTGCCAGCAGCTCCGACACATTCAACCGCAATGAGCAGTTCTTC. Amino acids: CASSSDTFNRNEQFF.